This TCR beta chain was recorded in a study of blood T cell repertoires in COVID-19. Study overall: T cells, B-cell-depleted T cells, or PBMCs provided the cDNA or gDNA that served as material.

Recruitment covered 25 or so US areas and drew participants whose ages spanned roughly 18 to 90 years. Cohort 3 recovered donors had two negative PCRs, clearance, or symptom resolution. The CDR3 runs 15 residues. The table came from immunoSEQ multiplex PCR; TCRdb's copy has only in-frame clones and leaves some out. The sample shows 150,000 to 200,000 clones, over 75% of them seen only once. The sequence was obtained from a man aged 40-49 years who had recovered from COVID-19. The sequenced material came from PBMCs or T cells enriched from blood (not recorded which). The V call is TRBV21-1, the J call TRBJ1-6; no check of the table's D call, TRBD1, against the DNA was made. TRBV21-1 represents a pseudogene. In nucleotides, the CDR3 is TGTGCCAGCACTCAAGACAGGGGGCAAGACTCACCCCTCCACTTT. Its protein product is CASTQDRGQDSPLHF.